This T cell receptor (beta chain) was sequenced during a study of T cell responses to AZD1222 COVID-19 vaccine. Points from the study as a whole: Clonal diversity was possibly underestimated, and white British individuals and females predominated among donors. Without day 14 samples, only post-peak T cell repertoires were studied.

Profiled with immunoSEQ multiplex PCR; TCRdb holds only in-frame clones, not every one. The table includes roughly 140,000 clones, 90% detected once. Doses given second, at about 4 or about 12 weeks, were pooled. A word on this clone: Its antigen remains unidentified.

This TCR was sampled from an adult who received the AZD1222 COVID-19 vaccine. The material sequenced was peripheral blood, taken 28 days after the second AZD1222 dose.

CDR3 DNA sequence: TGTGCCAGCAGCAAGGGCCGGGGCGGAGACATCTATGGCTACACCTTC. Translated, it gives CASSKGRGGDIYGYTF. The V and J genes are TRBV5-6 and TRBJ1-2; possibly TRBD1 for D (5 bases). The CDR3 runs 16 residues. Trimming removed 4 bases from V and 4 bases from J, with 20 bases in between. Germline V CDR1 and CDR2: SGHDT, YYEEEE. The full variable domain, completed using reference TRBV5-6 and TRBJ1-2, is DAGVTQSPTHLIKTRGQQVTLRCSPKSGHDTVSWYQQALGQGPQFIFQYYEEEERQRGNFPDRFSGHQFPNYSSELNVNALLLGDSALYLCASSKGRGGDIYGYTFGSGTRLTVV.